Described below is a single T cell receptor beta chain sequence and its context. The antigen is not known. The data derive from a study of cytomegalovirus exposure and HLA in healthy donors. Study observations and caveats: TCR sequences were mostly rare, though some public TCRs occurred in many donors. Productive status was seen about 87% or about 30% of the time for most TCR beta V segments in an earlier analysis. An ancestry cluster, one associated with Asian ancestry, reportedly showed fewer N-insertions than the approximately 670-donor mean in a later analysis. The study designated 164 TCR beta chains cytomegalovirus-associated.

Trimming removed 3 bases from V and 0 bases from J, with 16 bases in between. The CDR3 contains 17 residues. Germline V gene sequence: CDR1 KGHSH, CDR2 LQKENI. Primers: 60 Vbeta forward and 13 Jbeta reverse. Clones were read by immunoSEQ multiplex PCR, and TCRdb kept only the in-frame ones, dropping some. The data show about 140,000 clones, with 80% seen just once and 1.2% held by the top ten. The chain uses TRBV18 and TRBJ2-3, with D uncertain. The TCR originated in a female donor in good health and CMV-seronegative. The sample was PBMCs. The CDR3 DNA follows: TGTGCCAGCTCACCTTTAGGCGAACTAACTAGCACAGATACGCAGTATTTT. Translated, it gives CASSPLGELTSTDTQYF.